The source of this T cell receptor (beta chain) is a study of cytomegalovirus exposure and HLA in healthy donors. Germline V lookup: CDR1 MNHEY, CDR2 SVGAGI. The CDR3 contains 16 residues. The V gene lost 0 bases and the J gene lost 4 bases, with 13 bases spanning the gap. Vbeta (60) and Jbeta (13) primers were used in the PCR. Sequencing used immunoSEQ multiplex PCR; TCRdb keeps in-frame clones, though not all of them. The sample carries 65,000 or so clones, roughly 60% recorded once. Material for sequencing was PBMCs. This clonotype originated in a man in his thirties or forties in good health and CMV-seronegative. The gene calls are TRBV6-5 and TRBJ1-5, with TRBD1 as a possible D gene (5 bases). The CDR3 loop reads CASSYSAGYWNQPQHF. CDR3 coding DNA: TGTGCCAGCAGTTACTCGGCAGGGTATTGGAATCAGCCCCAGCATTTT.